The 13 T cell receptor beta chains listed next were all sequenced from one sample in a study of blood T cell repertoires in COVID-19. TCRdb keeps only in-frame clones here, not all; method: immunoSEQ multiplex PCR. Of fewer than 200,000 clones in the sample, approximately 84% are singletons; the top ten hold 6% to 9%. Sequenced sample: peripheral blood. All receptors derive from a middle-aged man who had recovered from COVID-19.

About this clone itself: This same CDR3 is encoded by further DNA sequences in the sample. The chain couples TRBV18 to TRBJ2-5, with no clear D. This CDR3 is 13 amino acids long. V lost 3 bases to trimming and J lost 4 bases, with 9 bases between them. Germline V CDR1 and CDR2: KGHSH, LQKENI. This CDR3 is CASSPETGETQYF. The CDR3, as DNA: TGTGCCAGCTCACCTGAAACGGGAGAGACCCAGTACTTC.

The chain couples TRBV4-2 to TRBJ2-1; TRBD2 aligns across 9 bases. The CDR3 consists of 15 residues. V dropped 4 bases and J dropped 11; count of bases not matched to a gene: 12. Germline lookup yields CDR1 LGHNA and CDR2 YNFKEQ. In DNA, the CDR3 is TGTGCCAGCAGCCTGACCGGGACTAGCACCATGAAGCAGTTCTTC. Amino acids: CASSLTGTSTMKQFF.

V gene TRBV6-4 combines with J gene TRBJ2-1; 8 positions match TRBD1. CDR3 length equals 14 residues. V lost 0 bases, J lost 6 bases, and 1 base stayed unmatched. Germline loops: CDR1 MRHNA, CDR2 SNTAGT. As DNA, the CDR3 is TGTGCCAGCAGTGACTCGACAGGGGCCAATGAGCAGTTCTTC. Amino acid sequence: CASSDSTGANEQFF.

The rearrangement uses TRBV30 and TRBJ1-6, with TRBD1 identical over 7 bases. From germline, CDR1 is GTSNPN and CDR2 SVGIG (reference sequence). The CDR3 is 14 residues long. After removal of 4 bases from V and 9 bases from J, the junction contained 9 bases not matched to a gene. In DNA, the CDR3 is TGTGCCTGGAACGTACAGGGGAGTGGTTCACCCCTCCACTTT. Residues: CAWNVQGSGSPLHF.

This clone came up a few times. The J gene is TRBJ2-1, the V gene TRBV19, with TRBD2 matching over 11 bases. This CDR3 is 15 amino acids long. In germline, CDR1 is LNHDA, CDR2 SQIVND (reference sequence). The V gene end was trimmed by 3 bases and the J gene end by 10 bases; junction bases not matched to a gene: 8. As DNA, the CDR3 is TGTGCCAGTAGTATCGGGACTAGCGGCCCTCGAGAGCAGTTCTTC. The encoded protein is CASSIGTSGPREQFF.

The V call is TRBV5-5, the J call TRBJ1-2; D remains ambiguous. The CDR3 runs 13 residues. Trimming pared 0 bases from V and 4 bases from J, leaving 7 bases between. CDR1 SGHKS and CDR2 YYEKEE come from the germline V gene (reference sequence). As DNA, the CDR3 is TGTGCCAGCAGCTTGGTGGGCAGCTATGGCTACACCTTC. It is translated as CASSLVGSYGYTF.

The CDR3 region is CAISESGAEDTQYF. The CDR3 region has the DNA TGTGCCATCAGTGAGTCGGGGGCTGAGGATACGCAGTATTTT. The rearrangement links TRBV10-3 to TRBJ2-3; tentative D call: TRBD1 (6 bases). Germline CDR1 reads ENHRY; CDR2 reads SYGVKD. The CDR3 loop spans 14 amino acids. V was cut by 0 bases and J by 6 bases, with 10 bases left in between.

CDR3 region: CASSMRFHNEQFF. Written as DNA, the CDR3 is TGTGCCAGTAGTATGCGGTTTCATAATGAGCAGTTCTTC. J is TRBJ2-1 and V is TRBV19; D gene uncertain. The CDR3 runs to 13 residues. The germline V gene encodes CDR1 LNHDA and CDR2 SQIVND (reference sequence). The germline V and J ends were trimmed by 3 bases and 7 bases, with 10 bases remaining between them.

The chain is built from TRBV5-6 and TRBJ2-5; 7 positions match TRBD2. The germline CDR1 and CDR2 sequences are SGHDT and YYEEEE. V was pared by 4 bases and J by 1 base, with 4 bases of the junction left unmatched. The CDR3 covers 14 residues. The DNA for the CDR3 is TGTGCCAGCAGCCATGGGACTATCCAAGAGACCCAGTACTTC. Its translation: CASSHGTIQETQYF.

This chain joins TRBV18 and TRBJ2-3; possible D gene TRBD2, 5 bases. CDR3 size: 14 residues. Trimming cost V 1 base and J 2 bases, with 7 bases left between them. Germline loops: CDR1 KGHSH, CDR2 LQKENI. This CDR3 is CASSPLATTDTQYF. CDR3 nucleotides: TGTGCCAGCTCACCACTAGCGACCACAGATACGCAGTATTTT. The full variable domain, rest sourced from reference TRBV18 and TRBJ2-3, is NAGVMQNPRHLVRRRGQEARLRCSPMKGHSHVYWYRQLPEEGLKFMVYLQKENIIDESGMPKERFSAEFPKEGPSILRIQQVVRGDSAAYFCASSPLATTDTQYFGPGTRLTVL.

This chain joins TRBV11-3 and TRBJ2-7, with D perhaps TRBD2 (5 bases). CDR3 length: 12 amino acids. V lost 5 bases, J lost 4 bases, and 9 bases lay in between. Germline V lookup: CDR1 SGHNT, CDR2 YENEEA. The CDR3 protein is CASSPTGYEQYF. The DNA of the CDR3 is TGTGCCAGCAGCCCGACGGGGTACGAGCAGTACTTC. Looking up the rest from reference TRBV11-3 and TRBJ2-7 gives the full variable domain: EAGVVQSPRYKIIEKKQPVAFWCNPISGHNTLYWYLQNLGQGPELLIRYENEEAVDDSQLPKDRFSAERLKGVDSTLKIQPAELGDSAVYLCASSPTGYEQYFGPGTRLTVT.

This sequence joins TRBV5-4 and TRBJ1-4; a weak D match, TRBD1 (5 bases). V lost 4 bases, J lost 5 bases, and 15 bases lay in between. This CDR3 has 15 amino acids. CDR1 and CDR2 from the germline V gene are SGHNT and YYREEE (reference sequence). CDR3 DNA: TGTGCCAGCAGCCCGTCAGGGTCGCCAAATGAAAAACTGTTTTTT. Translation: CASSPSGSPNEKLFF.

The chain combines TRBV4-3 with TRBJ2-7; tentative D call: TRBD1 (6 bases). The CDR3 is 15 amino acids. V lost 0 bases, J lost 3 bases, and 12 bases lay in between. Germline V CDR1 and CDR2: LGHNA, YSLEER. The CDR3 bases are TGCGCCAGCAGCCAAGATAGCAGGGGCGGCTACGAGCAGTACTTC. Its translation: CASSQDSRGGYEQYF.